This TCR beta chain originates from a study of T cell responses to AZD1222 COVID-19 vaccine. Study-level findings and limits: Most donors were white British, females outnumbered males, and clonal diversity was possibly underestimated.

Germline loops: CDR1 ENHRY, CDR2 SYGVKD. V lost 1 base and J 5 bases, leaving 8 bases between the germline ends. This CDR3 comprises 13 residues. Data came from immunoSEQ multiplex PCR; TCRdb stores just in-frame clones and leaves some out. Here the sample spans about 130,000 clones, around 84% being singletons. With respect to this clone: Its antigen is not known.

The material sequenced was peripheral blood, taken on day 0 of AZD1222 vaccination. The clonotype was recovered from an adult in good health. The rearrangement uses TRBV10-3 and TRBJ2-5; the D is unclear. This CDR3 reads CAISELLGETQYF. In DNA, the CDR3 is TGTGCCATCAGTGAGTTGCTGGGGGAGACCCAGTACTTC.